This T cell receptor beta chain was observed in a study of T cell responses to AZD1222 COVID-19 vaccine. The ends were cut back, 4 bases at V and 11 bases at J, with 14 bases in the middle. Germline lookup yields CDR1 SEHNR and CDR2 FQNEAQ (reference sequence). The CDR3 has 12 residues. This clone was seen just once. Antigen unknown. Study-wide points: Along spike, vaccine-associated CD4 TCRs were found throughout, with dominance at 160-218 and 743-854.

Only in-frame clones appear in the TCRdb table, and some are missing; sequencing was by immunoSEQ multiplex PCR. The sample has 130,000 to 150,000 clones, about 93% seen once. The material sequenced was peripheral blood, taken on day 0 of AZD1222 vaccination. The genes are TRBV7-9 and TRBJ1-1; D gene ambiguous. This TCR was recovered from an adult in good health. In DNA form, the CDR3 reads TGTGCCAGCAGCTCGGGAGGGAGGAGTGCTTTCTTT. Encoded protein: CASSSGGRSAFF.